What follows are 19 T cell receptor beta chains derived from one specimen sequenced in a study of shared clonotypes between healthy human individuals. Here immunoSEQ multiplex PCR was the method, and the copy in TCRdb shows in-frame clones only, minus some. The sample records around 1.4 million clones, about 98.5% being singletons. Sequenced material: naive CD4+ T cells sorted from blood. Subset meaning: CD45RA+ positively selected. These receptors originate from a man aged 30 to 39 in good health.

V is TRBV2 and J is TRBJ1-1; D not certain. V shed 7 bases and J shed 1 base, with 10 bases lying between them. The CDR3 totals 13 residues. CDR1 SNHLY and CDR2 FYNNEI come from the germline V gene. This chain's CDR3 is CASTAGPNTEAFF. Here the CDR3 DNA reads TGTGCCAGCACCGCGGGCCCGAACACTGAAGCTTTCTTT.

This clone was seen once. V usage is TRBV18 and J usage is TRBJ2-3, with 9 nucleotides matching TRBD2. This CDR3 is 16 amino acids long. CDR1 and CDR2 (germline): KGHSH, LQKENI. The V and J ends lost 4 bases and 1 base, in that order; junction bases with no gene match: 6. CDR3 amino acids: CASSRSGRMGTDTQYF. The DNA for the CDR3 is TGTGCCAGCTCACGTAGCGGGAGAATGGGCACAGATACGCAGTATTTT.

This chain connects TRBV18 to TRBJ2-7, with no clear D. Germline values: CDR1 KGHSH, CDR2 LQKENI. The CDR3 contains 12 residues. V was shortened by 2 bases and J by 7 bases, with 9 bases between the two germline ends. CDR3 in DNA: TGTGCCAGCTCACCAACGGGCTGGGAGCAGTACTTC. This codes for CASSPTGWEQYF.

The chain employs TRBV5-1 and TRBJ2-1; D unclear. CDR3 size: 15 residues. The germline V gene encodes CDR1 SGHRS and CDR2 YFSETQ. The V end was cut by 4 bases, the J end by 1 base, with 12 bases between. The CDR3 reads CASSEGRQSYNEQFF. CDR3 sequence (DNA): TGCGCCAGCAGCGAAGGTCGGCAATCCTACAATGAGCAGTTCTTC.

This chain links TRBV19 with TRBJ2-2; D remains unclear. Germline CDR1 LNHDA, CDR2 SQIVND (reference sequence). CDR3 length: 14 residues. The germline V and J ends were trimmed by 9 bases and 1 base, with 12 bases remaining between them. CDR3 amino acids: CASHSQGNTGELFF. CDR3 nucleotides: TGTGCCAGCCATTCGCAAGGGAACACCGGGGAGCTGTTTTTT. The variable domain in full, with the rest retrieved from reference TRBV19 and TRBJ2-2, is DGGITQSPKYLFRKEGQNVTLSCEQNLNHDAMYWYRQDPGQGLRLIYYSQIVNDFQKGDIAEGYSVSREKKESFPLTVTSAQKNPTAFYLCASHSQGNTGELFFGEGSRLTVL.

The chain employs TRBV5-6 and TRBJ2-1, with D perhaps matching TRBD2 (6 bases). This CDR3 region has 16 residues. From germline, CDR1 is SGHDT and CDR2 YYEEEE. V shed 4 bases and J shed 3 bases, with 17 bases lying between them. Here the CDR3 reads CASSPWLAAVYNEQFF. CDR3 sequence (DNA): TGTGCCAGCAGCCCGTGGTTAGCGGCGGTCTACAATGAGCAGTTCTTC.

The chain joins TRBV11-3 to TRBJ1-1; no clear D gene. CDR1 SGHNT and CDR2 YENEEA come from the germline V gene. The length of the CDR3 is 13 residues. The V gene lost 8 bases and the J gene lost 2 bases, with 12 bases spanning the gap. The DNA for the CDR3 is TGTGCCAGCGGTCGGGAAAGCAACACTGAAGCTTTCTTT. Residues: CASGRESNTEAFF.

V is TRBV10-3 and J is TRBJ2-2, with 8 bases identical to TRBD1. This CDR3 region has 14 residues. Per germline, CDR1 ENHRY and CDR2 SYGVKD. The trim removed 6 bases at V and 6 bases at J, leaving 6 bases unmatched. The CDR3 sequence: CAIRSDRAAGELFF. CDR3 nucleotide sequence: TGTGCCATCAGATCGGACAGGGCAGCCGGGGAGCTGTTTTTT.

On this clone: In the same sample, other DNA sequences code for this CDR3. This chain connects TRBV7-2 to TRBJ2-7; either TRBD1 or TRBD2 may supply D (5 bases each). CDR1 is SGHTA and CDR2 is FQGNSA in the germline V gene. V lost 5 bases and J lost 4, with 15 bases in between. The CDR3 contains 14 residues. The CDR3 loop is CASSLLGGRYEQYF. CDR3 coding DNA: TGTGCCAGCAGCCTCCTTGGGGGAAGGTACGAGCAGTACTTC.

The V call is TRBV10-2, the J call TRBJ2-1, with D perhaps matching TRBD1 (6 bases). The germline CDR1 and CDR2 sequences are WSHSY and SAAADI. The CDR3 is 17 amino acids. V was pared by 2 bases and J by 0 bases, with 14 bases between. The chain's CDR3 is CASSEATRGSSYNEQFF. CDR3 DNA sequence: TGCGCCAGCAGTGAGGCTACCAGGGGTAGCTCCTACAATGAGCAGTTCTTC.

This chain connects TRBV10-3 to TRBJ2-7; D is unresolved. V dropped 8 bases and J dropped 3 bases, with 17 bases sitting between them. The CDR3 is made up of 14 amino acids. Looked up from germline, CDR1 is ENHRY and CDR2 is SYGVKD. CDR3 coding DNA: TGTGCCATCGGAACACCGCCCGGCGGCTACGAGCAGTACTTC. It codes for CAIGTPPGGYEQYF.

The CDR3: CASSSPETGVSYEQYF. CDR3 in DNA: TGTGCCAGCAGTTCCCCGGAGACAGGGGTCTCCTACGAGCAGTACTTC. V is TRBV28 and J is TRBJ2-7, with TRBD1 matching 8 bases. Unmatched junction bases numbered 8, after V lost 4 bases and J lost 0 bases. There are 16 residues in the CDR3. CDR1 and CDR2 (germline): MDHEN, SYDVKM.

J is TRBJ2-2 and V is TRBV19; D is possibly TRBD1 (5 bases). Germline V gene sequence: CDR1 LNHDA, CDR2 SQIVND (reference sequence). Trimming left V 6 bases short and J 2 bases short, with 10 bases between. CDR3 length: 14 amino acids. The CDR3 nucleotides are TGTGCCAGTAGGAACAGGTACAACACCGGGGAGCTGTTTTTT. Translation: CASRNRYNTGELFF.

This chain connects TRBV6-6 to TRBJ1-2, with 7 bases lining up with TRBD1. In germline, CDR1 is MNHNY, CDR2 SVGAGI (reference sequence). Trimming removed 5 bases from V and 11 bases from J; junction bases left unmatched: 8. The CDR3 is 12 residues long. The CDR3 DNA reads TGTGCCAGCAGTACTAGGACAGGAGGATACACCTTC. This sequence encodes CASSTRTGGYTF.

V and J are TRBV10-3 and TRBJ2-7; D could derive from TRBD1 or TRBD2 (6 bases each). CDR1 is ENHRY, CDR2 SYGVKD, per germline. V was clipped by 5 bases and J by 2 bases, with 13 bases between them. CDR3 size: 14 residues. The CDR3 DNA reads TGTGCCATCAGTTTTGGGGGGCCGACCTACGAGCAGTACTTC. Translated, it gives CAISFGGPTYEQYF.

The rearrangement joins TRBV2 to TRBJ2-3; D perhaps matches TRBD2 (5 bases). CDR1 is SNHLY and CDR2 is FYNNEI in the germline V gene. The CDR3 has 13 residues. V lost 7 bases and J 6 bases, leaving 14 bases between the germline ends. The CDR3 is CASTGWETDTQYF. The CDR3 DNA sequence: TGTGCCAGCACCGGGTGGGAGACGGATACGCAGTATTTT.

This chain joins TRBV15 and TRBJ2-2, with 10 positions matching TRBD2. The CDR3 spans 18 residues. CDR1 LNHNV and CDR2 YYDKDF come from the germline V gene (reference sequence). The trim removed 0 bases at V and 2 bases at J, leaving 6 bases unmatched. CDR3 bases: TGTGCCACCAGCAGAGACCTTAGCGGGAGGAGAAACACCGGGGAGCTGTTTTTT. The encoded protein is CATSRDLSGRRNTGELFF.

The chain uses TRBV29-1 and TRBJ2-5, with 9 bases fitting TRBD2. The CDR3 loop spans 13 amino acids. The germline V gene has CDR1 SQVTM and CDR2 ANQGSEA. V dropped 4 bases and J dropped 5; count of bases not matched to a gene: 5. The CDR3 bases are TGCAGCGTTGGCGGGAGGGCCGGGGAGACCCAGTACTTC. This sequence encodes CSVGGRAGETQYF.

This rearrangement joins TRBV12-5 to TRBJ2-1; D not resolved. CDR1 and CDR2 from the germline V gene are LGHNT and FRNRAP. Deletions cut 1 base from V and 5 bases from J, with 12 bases between. This CDR3 is 15 amino acids long. CDR3 in amino acids: CASGLGLGTHNEQFF. The CDR3 coding sequence is TGTGCTAGTGGTTTGGGGCTTGGTACCCACAATGAGCAGTTCTTC.